This T cell receptor beta chain was obtained from a study of beta chain features in type 1 diabetes (dated by TCRdb to the late 2010s). About the investigation overall: Patients and healthy donors did not differ in mean age, gender distribution, total cell number or subset yield. A total of around 100 million sorted cells were examined across all samples, and RNA yield correlated strongly with the number of cells per subset. The study compared the TCRB repertoires of sorted circulating CD4+ T cell subsets in recently diagnosed type 1 diabetes patients with those in matched healthy donors. Naive and central memory subsets were obtained from all 28 donors, but regulatory and stem cell-like memory subsets were isolated from only 8 patients and roughly eight healthy donors.

From each donor, a single peripheral blood sample of about 116 mL on average was drawn into heparinised tubes. Using a panel that included CD45RO, CCR7, CD25, CD127, CD95 and CD27, naive, central memory, regulatory and stem cell-like memory CD4+ T cells were sorted on a BD FACSAria II. A purity above 98% was achieved for all sorted populations. PBMCs were isolated right away by Lymphoprep density gradient centrifugation and were stained directly, without culture. So that batch effects would be minimized, each experiment stained and sorted samples in pairs, pairing one healthy donor with one patient. After removal of 3 bases from V and 5 bases from J, the junction retains 5 bases not matched to a gene. The germline V gene (reference sequence) supplies CDR1 SEHNR and CDR2 FQNEAQ. The CDR3 goes from the cysteine to the phenylalanine over 15 residues. The retained sequence is limited to the CDR3, 45 bases, with the frame set at the first base.

Points the paper makes about the study in general: Shorter templates might have been favored by PCR, but patient and control samples were amplified and corrected together, so both groups would have been affected equally by any skew. HLA sub-analyses involved small numbers of individuals, so any influence of HLA type on TCRB rearrangement remained unresolved. Naive, central memory and regulatory TCRB repertoires appeared to be more alike among patients than among healthy donors. Patients with type 1 diabetes made fewer insertions and deleted more nucleotides at VDJ recombination sites, implying thymic rearrangement abnormalities. Type 1 diabetes patients showed a moderate but significant shortening of TCRB CDR3 length in all four CD4+ subsets. Because cDNA rather than genomic DNA was sequenced, highly expressing activated cells could have been over-represented, although no difference in activation and CD3 levels was found between groups.

As concerns this clone: The antigen it binds to is not known. Base qualities are not recorded, but no much larger clone differs from it by a single base.

The entire amount of isolated RNA was reverse transcribed using the High Capacity cDNA Reverse Transcription Kit, so the sequenced TCRB transcripts were expressed ones. Naive, central memory and regulatory T cell samples underwent deep immunoSEQ sequencing, averaging about 3.3 million total reads per sample. Sorted cells were lysed in RLT buffer, and RNA was extracted using DNase-treated RNeasy Micro or Mini kits according to cell number. To prevent cross-contamination, every cell subset was processed on its own, while patient and healthy donor samples were processed together. The immunoSEQ multiplex PCR was used to amplify TCRB sequences from cDNA, generating 87-bp fragments that spanned the CDR3 region. Sequencing of the amplicons was performed on the Illumina HiSeq platform. In the paper's pipeline: Synthetic template baselines were used to correct PCR bias computationally, reads within Hamming distance 2 were collapsed together, and singletons that could not be merged were discarded. Reads were aligned against IMGT so that V, D and J genes, CDR3 length and insertions or deletions at six rearrangement sites could be assigned. Within each subset, clonotype counts were normalized to sorted cell number, and only after that were true diversity and Gini coefficients computed with the tcR R package. The overlap coefficient, calculated on TCRB nucleotide sequences, was used to measure repertoire sharing. TCRdb stores this immuneACCESS table with in-frame sequences only. Part of the clones is absent; in the studies checked, under half of the shortfall reflects unresolved V genes, and no reason is known for the rest. The V and J calls and clone size are taken from that table; D and trimming were inferred from the DNA. This sample gives roughly 140,000 clones in total; about 8.1% of them show up just once. Jointly, the top ten make up 0.55% to 0.75% of the sample.

The sequence joins TRBV7-9 to TRBJ2-1, and 9 junctional nucleotides match TRBD1. The TCR comes from a man between 18 and 35 years old in good health. Sequences were obtained from central memory CD4+ T cells from blood. The CDR3 here reads CASSFSGTGNNEQFF. The DNA sequence is given as TGTGCCAGCAGCTTTTCCGGGACAGGGAACAATGAGCAGTTCTTC.